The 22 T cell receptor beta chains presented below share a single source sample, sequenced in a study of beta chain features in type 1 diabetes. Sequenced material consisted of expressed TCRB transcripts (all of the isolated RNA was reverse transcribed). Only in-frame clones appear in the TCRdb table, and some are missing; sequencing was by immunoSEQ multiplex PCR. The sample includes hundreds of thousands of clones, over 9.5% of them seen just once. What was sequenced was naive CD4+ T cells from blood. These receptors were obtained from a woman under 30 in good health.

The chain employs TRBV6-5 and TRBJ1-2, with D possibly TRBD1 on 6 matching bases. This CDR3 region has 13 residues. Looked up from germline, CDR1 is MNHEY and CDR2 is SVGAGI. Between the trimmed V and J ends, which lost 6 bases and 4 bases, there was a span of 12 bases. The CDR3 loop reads CASSSGHRYGYTF. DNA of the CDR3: TGTGCCAGCAGCTCGGGACACCGCTATGGCTACACCTTC.

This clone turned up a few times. CDR3: CASSLEQGGTNEKLFF. The CDR3 DNA reads as TGTGCCAGCAGCTTAGAACAGGGGGGTACTAATGAAAAACTGTTTTTT. The chain is built from TRBV7-2 and TRBJ1-4, with 8 bases aligning to TRBD1. CDR1 and CDR2 from the germline V gene are SGHTA and FQGNSA. The junction had 3 bases not matched to a gene; V was cut back by 1 base and J by 2 bases. The CDR3 runs to 16 residues.

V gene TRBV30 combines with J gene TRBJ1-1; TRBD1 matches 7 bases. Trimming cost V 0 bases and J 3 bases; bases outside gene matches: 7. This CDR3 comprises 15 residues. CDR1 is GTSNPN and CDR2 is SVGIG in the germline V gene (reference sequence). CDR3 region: CAWSVVDRADTEAFF. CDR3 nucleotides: TGTGCCTGGAGTGTAGTAGACAGGGCCGACACTGAAGCTTTCTTT.

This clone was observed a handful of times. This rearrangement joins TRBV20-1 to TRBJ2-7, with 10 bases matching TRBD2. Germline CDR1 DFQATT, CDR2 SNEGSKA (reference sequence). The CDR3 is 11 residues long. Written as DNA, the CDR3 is TGCAGAGAGCGGGAGGGTAACGAGCAGTACTTC. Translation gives CREREGNEQYF.

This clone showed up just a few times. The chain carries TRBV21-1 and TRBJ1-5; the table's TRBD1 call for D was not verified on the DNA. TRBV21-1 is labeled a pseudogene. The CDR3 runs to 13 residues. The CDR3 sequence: CASSGCSNQPQHF. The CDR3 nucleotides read TGTGCCAGCAGCGGCTGCTCCAATCAGCCCCAGCATTTT.

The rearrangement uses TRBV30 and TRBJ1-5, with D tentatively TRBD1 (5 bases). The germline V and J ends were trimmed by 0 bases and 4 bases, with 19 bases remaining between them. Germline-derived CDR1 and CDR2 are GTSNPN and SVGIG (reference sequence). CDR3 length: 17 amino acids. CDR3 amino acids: CAWSVQRGQGLNQPQHF. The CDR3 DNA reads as TGTGCCTGGAGTGTACAACGAGGGCAGGGACTGAATCAGCCCCAGCATTTT.

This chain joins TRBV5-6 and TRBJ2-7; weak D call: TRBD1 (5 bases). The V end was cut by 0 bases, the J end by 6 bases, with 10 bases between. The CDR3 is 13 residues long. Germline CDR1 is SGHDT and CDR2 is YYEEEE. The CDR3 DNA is TGTGCCAGCAGCTTGGCCTCCAGGGCCGAGCAGTACTTC. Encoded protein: CASSLASRAEQYF.

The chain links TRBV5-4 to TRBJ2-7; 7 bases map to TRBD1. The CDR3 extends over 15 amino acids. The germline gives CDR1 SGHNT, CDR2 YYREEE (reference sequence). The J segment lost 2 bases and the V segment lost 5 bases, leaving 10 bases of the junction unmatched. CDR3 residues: CASSPPGQQTYEQYF. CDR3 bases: TGTGCCAGCAGTCCTCCGGGACAGCAAACCTACGAGCAGTACTTC. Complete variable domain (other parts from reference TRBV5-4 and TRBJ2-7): ETGVTQSPTHLIKTRGQQVTLRCSSQSGHNTVSWYQQALGQGPQFIFQYYREEENGRGNFPPRFSGLQFPNYSSELNVNALELDDSALYLCASSPPGQQTYEQYFGPGTRLTVT.

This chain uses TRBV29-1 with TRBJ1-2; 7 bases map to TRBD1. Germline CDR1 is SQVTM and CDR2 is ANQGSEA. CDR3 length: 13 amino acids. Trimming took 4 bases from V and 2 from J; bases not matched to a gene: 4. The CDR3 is CSVATGANYGYTF. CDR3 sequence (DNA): TGCAGCGTTGCCACAGGGGCGAACTATGGCTACACCTTC.

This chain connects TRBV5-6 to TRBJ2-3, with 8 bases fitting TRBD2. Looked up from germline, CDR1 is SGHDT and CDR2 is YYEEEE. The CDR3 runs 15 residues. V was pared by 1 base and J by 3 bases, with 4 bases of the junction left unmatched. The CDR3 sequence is CASSLREGQTDTQYF. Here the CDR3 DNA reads TGTGCCAGCAGCTTGCGGGAGGGCCAGACAGATACGCAGTATTTT.

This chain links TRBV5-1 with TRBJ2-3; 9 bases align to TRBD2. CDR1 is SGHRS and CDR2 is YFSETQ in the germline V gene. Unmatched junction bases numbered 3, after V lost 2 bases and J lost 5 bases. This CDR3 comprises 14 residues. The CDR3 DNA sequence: TGCGCCAGCAGCTTTAGCGGGGGTGGAGATACGCAGTATTTT. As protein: CASSFSGGGDTQYF.

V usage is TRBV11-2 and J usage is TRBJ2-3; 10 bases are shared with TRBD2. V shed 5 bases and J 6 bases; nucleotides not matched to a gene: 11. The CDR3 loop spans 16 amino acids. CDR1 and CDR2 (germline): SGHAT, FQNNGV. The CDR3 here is CASSLPAGGPSDTQYF. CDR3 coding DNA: TGTGCCAGCAGCCTACCAGCGGGGGGGCCATCTGATACGCAGTATTTT.

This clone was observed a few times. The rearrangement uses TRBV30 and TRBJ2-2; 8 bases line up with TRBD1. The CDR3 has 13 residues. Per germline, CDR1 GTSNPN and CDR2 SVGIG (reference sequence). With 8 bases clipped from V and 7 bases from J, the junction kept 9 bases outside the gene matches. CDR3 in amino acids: CAGRQGLNGELFF. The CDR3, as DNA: TGTGCCGGCAGACAGGGGTTGAACGGGGAGCTGTTTTTT.

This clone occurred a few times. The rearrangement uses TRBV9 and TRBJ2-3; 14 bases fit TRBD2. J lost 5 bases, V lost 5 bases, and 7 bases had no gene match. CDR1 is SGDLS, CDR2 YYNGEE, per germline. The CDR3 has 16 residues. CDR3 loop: CASSLTSGRAIDTQYF. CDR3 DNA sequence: TGTGCCAGCAGTCTGACTAGCGGGAGGGCCATAGATACGCAGTATTTT.

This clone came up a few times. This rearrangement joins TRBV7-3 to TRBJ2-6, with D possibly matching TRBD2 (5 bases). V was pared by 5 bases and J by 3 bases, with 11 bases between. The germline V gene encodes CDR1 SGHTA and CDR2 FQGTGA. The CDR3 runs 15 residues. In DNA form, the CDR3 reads TGTGCCAGCAGCCCCGGGGTAGGTGGGGCCAACGTCCTGACTTTC. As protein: CASSPGVGGANVLTF.

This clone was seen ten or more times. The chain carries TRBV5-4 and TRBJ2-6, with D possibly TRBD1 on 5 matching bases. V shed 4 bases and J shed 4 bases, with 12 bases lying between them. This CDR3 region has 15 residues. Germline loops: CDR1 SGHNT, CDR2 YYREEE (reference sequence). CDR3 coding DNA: TGTGCCAGCAGCCCGCAGGGTCTCGGGGCCAACGTCCTGACTTTC. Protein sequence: CASSPQGLGANVLTF.

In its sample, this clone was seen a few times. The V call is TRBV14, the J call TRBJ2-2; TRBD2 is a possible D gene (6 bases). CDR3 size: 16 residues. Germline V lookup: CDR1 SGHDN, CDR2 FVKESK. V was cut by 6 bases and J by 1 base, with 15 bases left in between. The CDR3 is CASRRPGLLNTGELFF. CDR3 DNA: TGTGCCAGCAGACGCCCGGGACTCCTGAACACCGGGGAGCTGTTTTTT. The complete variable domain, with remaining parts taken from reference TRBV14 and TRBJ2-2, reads EAGVTQFPSHSVIEKGQTVTLRCDPISGHDNLYWYRRVMGKEIKFLLHFVKESKQDESGMPNNRFLAERTGGTYSTLKVQPAELEDSGVYFCASRRPGLLNTGELFFGEGSRLTVL.

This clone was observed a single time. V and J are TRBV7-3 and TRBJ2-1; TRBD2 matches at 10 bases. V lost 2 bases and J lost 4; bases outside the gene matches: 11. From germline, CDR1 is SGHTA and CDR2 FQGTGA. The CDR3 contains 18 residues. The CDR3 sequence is CASSLAAGGEGRYNEQFF. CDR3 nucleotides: TGTGCCAGCAGCTTAGCAGCGGGGGGGGAGGGGAGGTACAATGAGCAGTTCTTC.

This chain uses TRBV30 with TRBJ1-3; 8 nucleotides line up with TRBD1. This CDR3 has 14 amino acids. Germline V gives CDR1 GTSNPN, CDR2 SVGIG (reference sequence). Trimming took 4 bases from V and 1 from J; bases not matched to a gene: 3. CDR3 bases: TGTGCCTGGAAGGACAGGGTATCTGGAAACACCATATATTTT. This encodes CAWKDRVSGNTIYF.

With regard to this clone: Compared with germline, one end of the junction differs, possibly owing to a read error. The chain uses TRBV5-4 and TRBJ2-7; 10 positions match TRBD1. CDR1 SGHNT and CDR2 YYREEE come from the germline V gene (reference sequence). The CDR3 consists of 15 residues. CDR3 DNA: TGTGCCAGCCGCTTAGGGGGACAGGGGCGGTACGAGCAGTACTTC. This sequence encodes CASRLGGQGRYEQYF.

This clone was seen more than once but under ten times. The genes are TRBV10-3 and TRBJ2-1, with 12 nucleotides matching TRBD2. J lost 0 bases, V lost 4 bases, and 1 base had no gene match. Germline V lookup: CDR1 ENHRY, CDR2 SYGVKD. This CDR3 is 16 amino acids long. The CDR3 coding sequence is TGTGCCATCAGTGCGACTAGCGGGAGCTCCTACAATGAGCAGTTCTTC. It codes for CAISATSGSSYNEQFF.

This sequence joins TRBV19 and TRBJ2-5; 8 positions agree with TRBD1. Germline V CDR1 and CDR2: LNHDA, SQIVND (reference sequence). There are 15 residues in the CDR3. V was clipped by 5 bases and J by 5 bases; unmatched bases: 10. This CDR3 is CASSPRQGPWETQYF. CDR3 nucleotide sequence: TGTGCCAGTAGTCCCCGACAGGGGCCGTGGGAGACCCAGTACTTC.